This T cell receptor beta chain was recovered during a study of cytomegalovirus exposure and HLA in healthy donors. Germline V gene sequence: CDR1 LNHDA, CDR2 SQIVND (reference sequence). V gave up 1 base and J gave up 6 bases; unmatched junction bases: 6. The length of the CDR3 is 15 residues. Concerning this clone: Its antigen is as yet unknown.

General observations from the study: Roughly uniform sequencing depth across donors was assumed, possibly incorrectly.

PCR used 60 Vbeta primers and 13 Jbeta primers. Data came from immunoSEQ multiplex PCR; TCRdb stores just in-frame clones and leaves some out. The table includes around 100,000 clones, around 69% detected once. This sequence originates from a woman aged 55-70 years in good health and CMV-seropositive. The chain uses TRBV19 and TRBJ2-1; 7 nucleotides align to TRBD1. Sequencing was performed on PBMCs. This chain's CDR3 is CASSIVGQAGNEQFF. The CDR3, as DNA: TGTGCCAGTAGTATAGTCGGACAGGCTGGCAATGAGCAGTTCTTC.